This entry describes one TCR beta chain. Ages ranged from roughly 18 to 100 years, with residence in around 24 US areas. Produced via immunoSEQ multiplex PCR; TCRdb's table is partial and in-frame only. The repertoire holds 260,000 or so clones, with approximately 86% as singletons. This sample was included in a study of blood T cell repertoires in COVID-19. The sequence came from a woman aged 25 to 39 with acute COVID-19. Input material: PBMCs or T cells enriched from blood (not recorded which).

CDR3 in amino acids: CASSRDTAYGYTF. In DNA, the CDR3 is TGTGCCAGCAGCCGGGACACAGCCTATGGCTACACCTTC. This chain connects TRBV12-3 or TRBV12-4 to TRBJ1-2; D may be TRBD1 (6 bases). The CDR3 is 13 residues long. The ends were cut back, 6 bases at V and 4 bases at J, with 12 bases in the middle.